This entry lists 20 T cell receptor beta chains sequenced from one sample in a study of T cell repertoires in cytomegalovirus infection. TCRdb reanalysed the reads using MiXCR and keeps one entry per CDR3 protein. The sample holds a few hundred thousand distinct CDR3 sequences, 8% to 9.5% seen once. The sequenced sample was PBMCs. All receptors derive from a human donor in good health (CMV status not recorded). Some clones in this sample may be carry-over from other donors' samples.

This clonotype was counted many times. The chain combines TRBV12-3 or TRBV12-4 with TRBJ1-5; possible D gene TRBD1, 5 bases. With 6 bases removed from V and 1 base from J, the gap between germline ends came to 13 bases. The CDR3 length is 15 residues. The CDR3 protein is CASSWYGASNQPQHF. The CDR3 DNA reads TGTGCCAGCAGCTGGTATGGGGCAAGCAATCAGCCCCAGCATTTT.

In its sample, this clonotype was seen many times. The CDR3 sequence is CSVSDSSGNTIYF. CDR3 DNA sequence: TGCAGCGTTTCGGACAGCTCTGGAAACACCATATATTTT. This rearrangement joins TRBV29-1 to TRBJ1-3; D possibly corresponds to TRBD1 (6 bases). The CDR3 is 13 amino acids. The germline V gene encodes CDR1 SQVTM and CDR2 ANQGSEA. Trimming left V 5 bases short and J 0 bases short, with 8 bases between.

The rearrangement joins TRBV4-3 to TRBJ1-1, with D perhaps TRBD1 (6 bases). The CDR3 spans 16 residues. Trimming took off 4 bases at V and 10 bases at J, with 25 bases between the two ends. CDR1 LGHNA and CDR2 YSLEER come from the germline V gene. The DNA of the CDR3 is TGCGCCAGCAGCCCCGCCACAGGGAGCCGACGGTCCGGAGCTTTCTTT. Amino acid sequence: CASSPATGSRRSGAFF.

This clonotype was counted many times. This rearrangement joins TRBV5-1 to TRBJ2-6; D gene ambiguous. Between the trimmed V and J ends, which lost 5 bases and 1 base, there was a span of 13 bases. The CDR3 sequence is 16 residues long. The germline gives CDR1 SGHRS, CDR2 YFSETQ. The CDR3 bases are TGCGCCAGCAGGCACTGGGTTGCATCTGGGGCCAACGTCCTGACTTTC. Its translation: CASRHWVASGANVLTF.

This clonotype was seen a few times. This rearrangement joins TRBV4-3 to TRBJ2-1; 9 bases are a match to TRBD2. From germline, CDR1 is LGHNA and CDR2 YSLEER. There are 17 residues in the CDR3. Trimming took 0 bases from V and 4 from J; bases not matched to a gene: 7. The CDR3 coding sequence is TGCGCCAGCAGCCAAGATTGGCCAGCGGGAGGTTACAATGAGCAGTTCTTC. This encodes CASSQDWPAGGYNEQFF.

The rearrangement joins TRBV12-3 or TRBV12-4 to TRBJ2-7, with D perhaps matching TRBD2 (5 bases). The V and J ends lost 2 bases and 3 bases respectively, with 14 bases between them. CDR3 length: 15 residues. The CDR3 region has the DNA TGTGCCAGCAGTTTACGTGGAGGCAGGATCTACGAGCAGTACTTC. Encoded protein: CASSLRGGRIYEQYF.

This clonotype was counted a few times. The chain recombines TRBV20-1 with TRBJ2-1; D remains unclear. CDR3 length: 11 amino acids. Germline-derived CDR1 and CDR2 are DFQATT and SNEGSKA (reference sequence). Trimming removed 2 bases at V and 13 bases at J, with 12 bases between. DNA for the CDR3: TGCAGTGCTAGATCCGGGCCAGCTCAGTTCTTC. This sequence encodes CSARSGPAQFF.

The V call is TRBV29-1, the J call TRBJ2-7; possible D gene TRBD2, 6 bases. The germline V and J ends were trimmed by 4 bases and 7 bases, with 23 bases remaining between them. CDR3 length: 15 amino acids. Germline V CDR1 and CDR2: SQVTM, ANQGSEA. The CDR3 DNA is TGCAGCGTTGTCTACGATAGCGGACGTTCTGGGGAGCAGTACTTC. Its translation: CSVVYDSGRSGEQYF.

This clonotype was picked up many times. This chain joins TRBV7-8 and TRBJ2-1; perhaps TRBD2 as D (6 bases). Trimming pared 4 bases from V and 5 bases from J, leaving 15 bases between. The CDR3 length is 15 residues. Germline V gives CDR1 SGHVS, CDR2 FQNEAQ. The CDR3 coding sequence is TGTGCCAGCAGCTCCATTGCGGGGCTAAACAATGAGCAGTTCTTC. Protein product: CASSSIAGLNNEQFF.

This clonotype was detected ten times or more. V gene TRBV7-9 combines with J gene TRBJ1-1; D gene ambiguous. Trimming left V 5 bases short and J 4 bases short, with 14 bases between. This CDR3 is built from 14 residues. Germline CDR1 and CDR2: SEHNR and FQNEAQ (reference sequence). CDR3 sequence: CASSTPQWGTEAFF. CDR3 sequence (DNA): TGTGCCAGCAGCACTCCACAGTGGGGCACTGAAGCTTTCTTT.

In its sample, this clonotype was seen many times. This sequence joins TRBV4-3 and TRBJ1-5, with D tentatively TRBD1 (6 bases). In germline, CDR1 is LGHNA, CDR2 YSLEER. The CDR3 is 15 amino acids. V was shortened by 1 base and J by 7 bases, with 14 bases between the two germline ends. This CDR3 reads CASSQVWGASQPQHF. As DNA, the CDR3 is TGCGCCAGCAGCCAAGTGTGGGGGGCATCCCAGCCCCAGCATTTT.

The chain couples TRBV7-3 to TRBJ1-1; a possible D gene is TRBD1 (5 bases). The CDR3 totals 14 residues. The germline V and J ends were trimmed by 5 bases and 0 bases, with 10 bases remaining between them. Looked up from germline, CDR1 is SGHTA and CDR2 is FQGTGA. The DNA for the CDR3 is TGTGCCAGCAGCCCCACACAGGTGAACACTGAAGCTTTCTTT. As protein: CASSPTQVNTEAFF.

V usage is TRBV20-1 and J usage is TRBJ2-3; D is undetermined. The germline gives CDR1 DFQATT, CDR2 SNEGSKA (reference sequence). The CDR3 length is 16 residues. Trimming removed 6 bases from V and 2 bases from J, with 21 bases in between. Here the CDR3 reads CSAPKPTRGPTDTQYF. CDR3 nucleotides: TGCAGTGCACCGAAACCCACGCGCGGCCCCACAGATACGCAGTATTTT.

The chain links TRBV6-2 or TRBV6-3 to TRBJ2-3, with TRBD2 as a possible D gene (5 bases). The V and J ends lost 3 bases and 14 bases respectively, with 21 bases between them. The CDR3 spans 14 residues. Germline V gene lookup returns CDR1 MNHEY and CDR2 SVGEGT. This CDR3 is CASSYLDQASNWYF. Here the CDR3 DNA reads TGTGCCAGCAGTTATCTCGATCAGGCTAGCAACTGGTATTTT.

This chain joins TRBV6-1 and TRBJ2-5, with TRBD2 identical over 11 bases. Germline assignment: CDR1 MNHNS and CDR2 SASEGT. The CDR3 sequence is 19 residues long. V lost 4 bases and J lost 2; bases outside the gene matches: 15. This CDR3 reads CASSGTTSGRRPLQETQYF. The CDR3 DNA follows: TGTGCCAGCAGTGGGACCACTAGCGGGAGACGTCCCTTACAAGAGACCCAGTACTTC.

This clonotype was counted ten times or more. The rearrangement links TRBV20-1 to TRBJ2-3, with TRBD1 as a possible D gene (6 bases). The CDR3 spans 12 residues. The germline V gene has CDR1 DFQATT and CDR2 SNEGSKA (reference sequence). V was pared by 5 bases and J by 6 bases, with 12 bases between. The CDR3: CSAAAGVDTQYF. In nucleotides, the CDR3 is TGCAGTGCTGCCGCAGGGGTGGATACGCAGTATTTT.

This clonotype was seen a few times. The J gene is TRBJ1-2, the V gene TRBV27, with 8 bases fitting TRBD1. V was pared by 6 bases and J by 7 bases, with 10 bases of the junction left unmatched. The CDR3 has 14 residues. CDR1 MNHEY and CDR2 SMNVEV come from the germline V gene (reference sequence). This CDR3 is CASSSDQGASGYTF. In DNA form, the CDR3 reads TGTGCCAGCAGCTCAGATCAGGGGGCCTCTGGCTACACCTTC.

This chain joins TRBV10-2 and TRBJ1-5; D possibly corresponds to TRBD1 (6 bases). Trimming removed 6 bases from V and 2 bases from J, with 11 bases in between. This CDR3 contains 14 residues. The germline gives CDR1 WSHSY, CDR2 SAAADI. The CDR3 loop reads CASRTTGGNQPQHF. CDR3 nucleotides: TGCGCCAGCAGAACGACAGGAGGCAATCAGCCCCAGCATTTT.

V is TRBV6-5 and J is TRBJ1-1; maybe TRBD1 (5 bases). The ends were cut back, 5 bases at V and 4 bases at J, with 14 bases in the middle. The length of the CDR3 is 14 residues. CDR1 and CDR2 (germline): MNHEY, SVGAGI. In nucleotides, the CDR3 is TGTGCCAGCAGTACTCCGGGGCGCGGCACTGAAGCTTTCTTT. Its protein is CASSTPGRGTEAFF.

In regard to this clonotype: A single base separates this from a much larger clone, so it may be a read error. The chain carries TRBV28 and TRBJ2-5, with 7 bases identical to TRBD1. CDR1 MDHEN and CDR2 SYDVKM come from the germline V gene. The CDR3 length is 16 residues. The CDR3 protein is CASSPSTGSHRETHYF. In nucleotides, the CDR3 is TGTGCCAGCAGTCCTTCGACAGGGAGTCATAGAGAGACCCATTACTTC.